Below are 15 T cell receptor beta chains sequenced from a single sample in a study of beta chain features in type 1 diabetes. The study reverse transcribed the entire isolated RNA, so it sequenced expressed TCRB transcripts. Measured with immunoSEQ multiplex PCR; TCRdb has only the in-frame clones, and not every one. The sample has 310,000 or so clones, roughly 8% seen once; the top ten hold around 0.45%. Source material: central memory CD4+ T cells from blood. All receptors derive from a young woman in good health.

V and J are TRBV28 and TRBJ2-6; D possibly corresponds to TRBD1 (6 bases). CDR1 is MDHEN and CDR2 is SYDVKM in the germline V gene. The V end lost 6 bases, the J end lost 0 bases, and 12 bases lay between the germline ends. The CDR3 spans 16 residues. In DNA form, the CDR3 reads TGTGCCAGCAGCGGGCAGGGGCTCTCTGGGGCCAACGTCCTGACTTTC. Residues: CASSGQGLSGANVLTF.

This clone occurred a few times. The rearrangement uses TRBV28 and TRBJ1-2; D call uncertain. The CDR3 sequence is 11 residues long. Trimming removed 8 bases from V and 8 bases from J, with 12 bases in between. CDR1 is MDHEN and CDR2 is SYDVKM in the germline V gene. CDR3 residues: CASYSRVGYTF. In DNA form, the CDR3 reads TGTGCCAGCTATTCAAGGGTGGGCTACACCTTC.

This clone was found a few times. This sequence joins TRBV27 and TRBJ1-2, with 12 bases aligning to TRBD1. With V trimmed by 7 bases and J by 4 bases, 10 bases remained unmatched. CDR1 is MNHEY, CDR2 SMNVEV, per germline (reference sequence). The CDR3 is made up of 16 amino acids. The CDR3 DNA reads as TGTGCCAGCACGCCGGGACAGGGGGCGATAAGCTATGGCTACACCTTC. This encodes CASTPGQGAISYGYTF.

This clone has a count of ten or more. Other DNA sequences in the same sample also yield this CDR3. This chain's CDR3 is CASGLAKNIQYF. CDR3 nucleotides: TGTGCCAGCGGGTTAGCCAAAAACATTCAGTACTTC. The chain joins TRBV28 to TRBJ2-4; no clear D gene. Germline CDR1 is MDHEN and CDR2 is SYDVKM. The CDR3 sequence is 12 residues long. V gave up 8 bases and J gave up 0 bases, with 5 bases separating them.

The V and J genes are TRBV7-8 and TRBJ2-1, with 7 bases matching TRBD2. From germline, CDR1 is SGHVS and CDR2 FQNEAQ. V gave up 7 bases and J gave up 5 bases; unmatched junction bases: 11. This CDR3 contains 15 residues. This CDR3 reads CASTFMGLSDNEQFF. The DNA for the CDR3 is TGTGCCAGCACCTTTATGGGACTATCTGACAATGAGCAGTTCTTC.

This chain connects TRBV5-8 to TRBJ2-4; D unresolved. The V end lost 1 base, the J end lost 2 bases, and 7 bases lay between the germline ends. Germline CDR1 is SGHTS and CDR2 is YDEGEE. The CDR3 contains 14 residues. CDR3: CASSLSRSKNIQYF. In nucleotides, the CDR3 is TGTGCCAGCAGCTTGAGCAGGTCCAAAAACATTCAGTACTTC.

V gene TRBV4-2 combines with J gene TRBJ1-5; D gene ambiguous. CDR1 is LGHNA and CDR2 is YNFKEQ in the germline V gene. The V gene lost 3 bases and the J gene lost 8 bases, with 17 bases spanning the gap. The CDR3 extends over 15 amino acids. The CDR3 DNA follows: TGTGCCAGCAGCCAGGATAAGACCCCTGGCGAGCCCCAGCATTTT. It specifies CASSQDKTPGEPQHF.

This sequence joins TRBV7-2 and TRBJ2-3; D call uncertain. This CDR3 comprises 13 residues. Germline assignment: CDR1 SGHTA and CDR2 FQGNSA. The ends were cut back, 4 bases at V and 1 base at J, with 6 bases in the middle. The CDR3, as DNA: TGTGCCAGCAGCTCGGCTGGCACAGATACGCAGTATTTT. Its translation: CASSSAGTDTQYF.

The gene calls are TRBV5-1 and TRBJ1-5; TRBD1 might be the D (5 bases). Trimming shortened V by 5 bases and J by 0 bases, and 12 bases separated the two germline ends. This CDR3 has 15 amino acids. In germline, CDR1 is SGHRS, CDR2 YFSETQ. The CDR3 spells CASREGPDSNQPQHF. CDR3 nucleotides: TGCGCCAGCAGGGAGGGGCCGGATAGCAATCAGCCCCAGCATTTT. Filled out from reference TRBV5-1 and TRBJ1-5, the complete variable domain reads KAGVTQTPRYLIKTRGQQVTLSCSPISGHRSVSWYQQTPGQGLQFLFEYFSETQRNKGNFPGRFSGRQFSNSRSEMNVSTLELGDSALYLCASREGPDSNQPQHFGDGTRLSIL.

The chain joins TRBV7-8 to TRBJ1-1; D is possibly TRBD1 (5 bases). Germline assignment: CDR1 SGHVS and CDR2 FQNEAQ. V lost 9 bases and J 1 base, leaving 9 bases between the germline ends. The CDR3 runs 12 residues. CDR3 in amino acids: CASQGPNTEAFF. The CDR3 DNA is TGTGCCAGTCAGGGACCGAACACTGAAGCTTTCTTT.

The chain links TRBV27 to TRBJ1-1, with TRBD1 identical over 9 bases. Germline V gives CDR1 MNHEY, CDR2 SMNVEV (reference sequence). The CDR3 covers 18 residues. With V trimmed by 0 bases and J by 4 bases, 12 bases remained unmatched. CDR3 sequence (DNA): TGTGCCAGCAGTTTATCTGCGTACAGGGGGCGCGGATCCACTGAAGCTTTCTTT. Translating it yields CASSLSAYRGRGSTEAFF.

V usage is TRBV5-8 and J usage is TRBJ1-2; no reliable D call. V lost 1 base to trimming and J lost 5 bases, with 12 bases between them. The CDR3 extends over 14 amino acids. Germline loops: CDR1 SGHTS, CDR2 YDEGEE. Written as DNA, the CDR3 is TGTGCCAGCAGCTTGTGGCAGTTGGGGTATGGCTACACCTTC. It yields the protein CASSLWQLGYGYTF.

The J gene is TRBJ2-7, the V gene TRBV7-3; D is possibly TRBD1 (5 bases). The CDR3 consists of 16 residues. Germline V gene data show CDR1 as SGHTA and CDR2 as FQGTGA. Trimming left V 3 bases short and J 3 bases short, with 18 bases between. For the CDR3, the DNA is TGTGCCAGCAGCTTGGGGCCTCCGAAGGTCGGCTACGAGCAGTACTTC. Residues: CASSLGPPKVGYEQYF.

The chain employs TRBV6-5 and TRBJ2-1; D is perhaps TRBD2 (5 bases). Germline V gene sequence: CDR1 MNHEY, CDR2 SVGAGI. This CDR3 region has 15 residues. Trimming stripped 0 bases from V and 7 bases from J, with 13 bases between. Here the CDR3 DNA reads TGTGCCAGCAGTTACTCGATAATAGGGAGTAATGAGCAGTTCTTC. This translates into CASSYSIIGSNEQFF.

The rearrangement links TRBV2 to TRBJ2-7; 11 bases agree with TRBD2. The trim removed 6 bases at V and 4 bases at J, leaving 11 bases unmatched. There are 16 residues in the CDR3. Germline V gene data show CDR1 as SNHLY and CDR2 as FYNNEI. CDR3 loop: CASRPLAGGSYYEQYF. For the CDR3, the DNA is TGTGCCAGCAGACCCTTAGCGGGAGGGTCATATTACGAGCAGTACTTC.